Here is one TCR beta chain with its context. Its antigen is still unknown. This sample stems from a study of post-analysis software for immune sequencing data. TCR beta cDNA libraries had unique molecular identifiers. In TCRdb, the PCR reads were re-called with MiXCR into one record per CDR3 protein. Seen here are hundreds of thousands of distinct CDR3 sequences, 25% to 30% observed once, and the top ten hold roughly 0.53%. Study-wide results and limits: With TRBV5-6, TRBV5-1 and TRBV20-1 included, several TRBV segments were more frequent in patients than in controls. Compared with controls, patients showed significantly lower normalized Chao1 diversity.

The CDR3 loop spans 17 amino acids. Germline V gene lookup returns CDR1 MNHEY and CDR2 SVGAGI. Deletions cut 11 bases from V and 4 bases from J, with 27 bases between. The source of this sequence is a girl aged 5 to 17 with multiple sclerosis. Material for sequencing was blood. The chain uses TRBV6-5 and TRBJ2-1; D might be TRBD2 (6 bases). The CDR3 protein is CADSYQGGLAQYNEQFF. The CDR3 DNA sequence: TGTGCCGACAGTTACCAGGGCGGGCTAGCGCAATACAATGAGCAGTTCTTC.